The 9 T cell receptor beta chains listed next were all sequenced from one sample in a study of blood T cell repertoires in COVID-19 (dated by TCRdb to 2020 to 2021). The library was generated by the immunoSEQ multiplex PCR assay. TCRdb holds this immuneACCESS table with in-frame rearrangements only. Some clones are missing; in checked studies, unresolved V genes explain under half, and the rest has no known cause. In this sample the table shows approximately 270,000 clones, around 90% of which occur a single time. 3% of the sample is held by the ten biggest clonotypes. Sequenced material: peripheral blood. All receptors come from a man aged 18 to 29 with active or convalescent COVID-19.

CDR3 amino acids: CAVLSYPPQPQHF. The CDR3 region has the DNA TGTGCCGTACTAAGCTACCCGCCTCAGCCCCAGCATTTT. The chain links TRBV7-9 to TRBJ1-5, with D uncertain. Germline CDR1 SEHNR, CDR2 FQNEAQ (reference sequence). The CDR3 runs 13 residues. Trimming left V 11 bases short and J 6 bases short, with 17 bases between.

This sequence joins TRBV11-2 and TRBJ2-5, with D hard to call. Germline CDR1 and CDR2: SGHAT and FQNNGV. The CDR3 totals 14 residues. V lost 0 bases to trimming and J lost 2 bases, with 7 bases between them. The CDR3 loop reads CASSLDSLQETQYF. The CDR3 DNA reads TGTGCCAGCAGCTTAGACAGTTTACAAGAGACCCAGTACTTC.

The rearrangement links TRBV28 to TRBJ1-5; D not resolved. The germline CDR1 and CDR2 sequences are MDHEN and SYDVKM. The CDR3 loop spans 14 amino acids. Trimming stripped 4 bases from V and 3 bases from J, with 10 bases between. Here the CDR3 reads CASSSPGFNQPQHF. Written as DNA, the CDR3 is TGTGCCAGCAGTTCTCCGGGTTTCAATCAGCCCCAGCATTTT.

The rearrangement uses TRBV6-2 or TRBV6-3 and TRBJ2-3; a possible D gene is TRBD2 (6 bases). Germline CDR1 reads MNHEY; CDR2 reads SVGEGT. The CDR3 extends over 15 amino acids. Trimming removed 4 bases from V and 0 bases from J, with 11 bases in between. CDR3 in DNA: TGTGCCAGCAGTTTAGCGGTCCCTAGCACAGATACGCAGTATTTT. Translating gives CASSLAVPSTDTQYF.

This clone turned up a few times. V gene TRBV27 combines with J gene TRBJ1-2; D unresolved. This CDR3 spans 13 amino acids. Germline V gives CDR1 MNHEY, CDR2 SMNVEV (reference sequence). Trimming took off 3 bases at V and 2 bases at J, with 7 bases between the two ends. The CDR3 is CASSLAGNYGYTF. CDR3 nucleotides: TGTGCCAGCAGTTTGGCGGGGAACTATGGCTACACCTTC.

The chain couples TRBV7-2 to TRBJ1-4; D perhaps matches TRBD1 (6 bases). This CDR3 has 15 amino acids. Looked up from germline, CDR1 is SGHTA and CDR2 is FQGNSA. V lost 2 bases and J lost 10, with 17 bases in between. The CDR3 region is CASSLSWGRGTKLFF. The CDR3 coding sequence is TGTGCCAGCAGCTTAAGCTGGGGGCGGGGGACAAAACTGTTTTTT.

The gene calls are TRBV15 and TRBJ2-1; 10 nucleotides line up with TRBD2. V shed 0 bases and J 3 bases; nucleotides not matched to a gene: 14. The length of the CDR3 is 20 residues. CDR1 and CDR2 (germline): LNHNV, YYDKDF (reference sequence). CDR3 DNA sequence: TGTGCCACCAGCAGAGATAAAGGGGTAGCGGGAGGTTTTAACTACAATGAGCAGTTCTTC. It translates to CATSRDKGVAGGFNYNEQFF. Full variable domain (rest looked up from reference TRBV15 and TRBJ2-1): DAMVIQNPRYQVTQFGKPVTLSCSQTLNHNVMYWYQQKSSQAPKLLFHYYDKDFNNEADTPDNFQSRRPNTSFCFLDIRSPGLGDTAMYLCATSRDKGVAGGFNYNEQFFGPGTRLTVL.

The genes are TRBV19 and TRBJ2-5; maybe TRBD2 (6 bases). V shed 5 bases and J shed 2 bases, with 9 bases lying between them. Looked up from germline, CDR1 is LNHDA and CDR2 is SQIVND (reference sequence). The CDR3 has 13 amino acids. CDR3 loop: CASSVAGQETQYF. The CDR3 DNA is TGTGCCAGTAGTGTCGCGGGACAAGAGACCCAGTACTTC.

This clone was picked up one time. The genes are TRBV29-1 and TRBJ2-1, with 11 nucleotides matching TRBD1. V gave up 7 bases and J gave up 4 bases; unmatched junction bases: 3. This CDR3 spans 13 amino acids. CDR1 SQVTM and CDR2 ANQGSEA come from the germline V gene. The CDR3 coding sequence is TGCAGCGGAGGGACAGGGGGTTACAATGAGCAGTTCTTC. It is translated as CSGGTGGYNEQFF.